This is a list of T cell receptor beta chains from one sample in a study of T cells expressing NK-cell markers. With the 5' RACE reads reprocessed, TCRdb shows one record per CDR3 protein and no DNA. The sample has around 550,000 distinct CDR3 sequences. The sample taken for sequencing was blood T cells: a sorted CD56 or NKG2C T cell subset, CD4+ or CD8+ T cells, or bulk PBMC T cells (not recorded which). These receptors came from a man younger than 35 in good health. The CDR3 runs from the conserved cysteine through the conserved F or W.

v_gene,j_gene,CDR3aa
TRBV6-6,TRBJ2-5,CASSDTVSGTQYF
TRBV29-1,TRBJ1-1,CSANRGHMNTEAFF
TRBV30,TRBJ1-5,CAWSATGDGQPQHF
TRBV20-1,TRBJ2-1,CSAPQVVQGNEQFF
TRBV6-1,TRBJ1-5,CASSEGITGVNQPQHF
TRBV5-4,TRBJ1-2,CASSITGEGFGYTF
TRBV5-1,TRBJ2-3,CASSPSGGSTDTQYF
TRBV14,TRBJ2-7,CASSPTTMLPYEQYF
TRBV7-2,TRBJ2-2,CASSSLGVDTGELFF
TRBV27,TRBJ2-1,CASSKRETSNEQFF
TRBV7-2,TRBJ2-1,CASSPVGGIDYNEQFF
TRBV6-2/TRBV6-3,TRBJ2-5,CASSYSGGEVGETQYF
TRBV10-3,TRBJ1-2,CAISPDSSNYGYTF
TRBV5-5,TRBJ2-1,CASSPDMGYNEQFF
TRBV2,TRBJ2-1,CASSARTGPSNEQFF
TRBV4-3,TRBJ2-1,CASSQDGSANNEQFF
TRBV20-1,TRBJ2-7,CSARDRTKAQAYEQYF
TRBV24-1,TRBJ2-3,CATSAYGTGLQDTQYF
TRBV12-3/TRBV12-4,TRBJ2-1,CASSPGRIGDEQFF
TRBV6-2/TRBV6-3,TRBJ2-7,CASSYSMGLQGSSYEQYF
TRBV29-1,TRBJ2-1,CSVPGTGRSYNEQFF
TRBV27,TRBJ1-5,CASSLETGVQPQHF
TRBV12-3/TRBV12-4,TRBJ1-1,CASSLARGRWTEAFF
TRBV5-1,TRBJ2-3,CASSLDTVTGVGSDTQYF
TRBV5-1,TRBJ2-5,CASSPGDRTKLEETQYF
TRBV7-9,TRBJ1-1,CASSSPFGPEAFF
TRBV24-1,TRBJ1-2,CASVGPGQRSAGYTF
TRBV5-1,TRBJ2-2,CASSNGLAGGTGELFF
TRBV5-1,TRBJ2-7,CASSRDGTGDYEQYF
TRBV4-2,TRBJ2-4,CASSQDRRDSQYF
TRBV6-5,TRBJ2-5,CASTRSQETQYF
TRBV11-2,TRBJ1-2,CASSLGQFQANYGYTF
TRBV20-1,TRBJ2-5,CSASQLAGGTQYF
TRBV20-1,TRBJ2-5,CSARRGIGLAGLQETQYF
TRBV12-3/TRBV12-4,TRBJ1-1,CASRPARGQTEAFF
TRBV12-3/TRBV12-4,TRBJ2-7,CASSPRTSGSYYEQYF
TRBV4-2,TRBJ2-3,CAARGTDTQYF
TRBV10-3,TRBJ2-1,CAISDGRSYNEQFF
TRBV20-1,TRBJ2-7,CSASWSTSGNYEQYF
TRBV24-1,TRBJ2-5,CATSDRTGSVETQYF
TRBV7-2,TRBJ2-7,CASSPRGQGPYEQYF
TRBV6-5,TRBJ2-5,CASSYREPLAETQETQYF
TRBV12-3/TRBV12-4,TRBJ2-1,CASSPPAWPNEQFF
TRBV7-9,TRBJ2-2,CASSGTGRAGELFF
TRBV4-1,TRBJ1-3,CASSPGIPPTDSGNTIYF
TRBV2,TRBJ2-6,CASIPLPSSGANVLTF
TRBV6-5,TRBJ1-1,CASSYSRQGEAFF
TRBV2,TRBJ2-5,CASSRDGAGETQYF